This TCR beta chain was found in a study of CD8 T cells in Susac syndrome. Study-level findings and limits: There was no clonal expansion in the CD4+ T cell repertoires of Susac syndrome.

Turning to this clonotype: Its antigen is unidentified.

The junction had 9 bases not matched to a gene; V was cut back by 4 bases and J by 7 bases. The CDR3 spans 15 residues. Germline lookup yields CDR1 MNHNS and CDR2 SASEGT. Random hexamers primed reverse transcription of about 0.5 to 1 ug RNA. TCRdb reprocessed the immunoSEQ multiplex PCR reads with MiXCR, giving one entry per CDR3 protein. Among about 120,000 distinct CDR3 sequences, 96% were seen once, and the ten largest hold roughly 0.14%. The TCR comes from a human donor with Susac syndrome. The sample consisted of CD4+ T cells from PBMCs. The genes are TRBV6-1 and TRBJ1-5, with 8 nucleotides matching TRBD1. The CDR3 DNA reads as TGTGCCAGCAGTGGAAAAACAGGGGGGGGACAGCCCCAGCATTTT. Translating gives CASSGKTGGGQPQHF.